Below are 4 T cell receptor beta chains sequenced from a single sample in a study of blood T cells in healthy people across ages. For the second PCR, which ran for 7 to 11 cycles, a sample-barcoded 5' primer and a J-beta primer mix were used. TCRdb processed the 5' RACE reads anew with MiXCR; each CDR3 protein has one entry. Counted here are 1.5 million to 2 million distinct CDR3 sequences, 49% occurring once; the ten biggest clones make up around 2.1%. Sequenced input: blood. These receptors all stem from a woman in her thirties or forties in good health.

The chain carries TRBV13 and TRBJ1-2; D is undetermined. Germline CDR1 is PRHDT and CDR2 is FYEKMQ (reference sequence). Trimming removed 4 bases at V and 8 bases at J, with 17 bases between. The CDR3 totals 14 residues. CDR3 in DNA: TGTGCCAGCAGCTCCCGGGCCCTCCAAATAGGCTACACCTTC. Encoded protein: CASSSRALQIGYTF.

J is TRBJ2-1 and V is TRBV4-3; D is possibly TRBD1 or TRBD2 (5 bases each). V gave up 0 bases and J gave up 5 bases, with 14 bases separating them. The CDR3 has 16 amino acids. Germline CDR1 LGHNA, CDR2 YSLEER. Here the CDR3 reads CASSQDSDSEDNEQFF. CDR3 coding DNA: TGCGCCAGCAGCCAAGATAGCGACAGCGAGGACAATGAGCAGTTCTTC.

Note on this clonotype: The junction departs from germline at one end; a sequencing error may be responsible. This sequence joins TRBV11-2 and TRBJ2-1, with D perhaps assigned TRBD1 or TRBD2 (6 bases each). Germline CDR1 and CDR2: SGHAT and FQNNGV. The CDR3 is made up of 15 amino acids. CDR3 protein: CASSIAQGTYNGQFF. CDR3 in DNA: TGTGCCAGCAGCATCGCCCAGGGGACTTACAATGGGCAGTTCTTC.

The DNA of the CDR3 is TGTGCCACCAGTGATTCAGATCTTAGCTCCTACAATGAGCAGTTCTTC. This encodes CATSDSDLSSYNEQFF. This chain joins TRBV24-1 and TRBJ2-1, with D unclear. Germline V gene data show CDR1 as KGHDR and CDR2 as SFDVKD. V gave up 2 bases and J gave up 0 bases, with 10 bases separating them. The CDR3 runs to 16 residues.